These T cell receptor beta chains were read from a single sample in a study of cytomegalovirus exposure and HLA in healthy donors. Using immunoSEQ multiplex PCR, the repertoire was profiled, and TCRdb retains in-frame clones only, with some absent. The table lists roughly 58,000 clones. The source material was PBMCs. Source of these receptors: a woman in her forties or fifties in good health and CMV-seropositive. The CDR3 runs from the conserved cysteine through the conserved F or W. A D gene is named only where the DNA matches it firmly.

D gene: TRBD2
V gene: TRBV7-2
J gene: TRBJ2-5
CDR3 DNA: TGTGCCAGCAGCTTAATAGCGGGGATAGAGACCCAGTACTTC
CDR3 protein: CASSLIAGIETQYF

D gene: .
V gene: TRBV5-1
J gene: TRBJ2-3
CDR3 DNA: TGCGCCAGCAGCCTGGGGAGTTCCTCTCTCACAGATACGCAGTATTTT
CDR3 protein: CASSLGSSSLTDTQYF

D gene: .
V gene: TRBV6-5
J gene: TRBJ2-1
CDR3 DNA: TGTGCCAGCAGGCGGGACTCCTCCTACAATGAGCAGTTCTTC
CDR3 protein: CASRRDSSYNEQFF

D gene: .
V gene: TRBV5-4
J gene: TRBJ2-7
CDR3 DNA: TGTGCCAGCAGCTCCAGCCTCGGGGATTGGAGCGAGCAGTACTTC
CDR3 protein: CASSSSLGDWSEQYF

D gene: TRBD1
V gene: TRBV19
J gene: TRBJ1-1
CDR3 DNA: TGTGCCAGTAGTATAGATGCGACAGGGTCCCCGAGCGCTGAAGCTTTCTTT
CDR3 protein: CASSIDATGSPSAEAFF

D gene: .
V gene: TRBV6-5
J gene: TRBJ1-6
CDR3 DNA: TGTGCCAGCAGTTACGACAGAGATTCACCCCTCCACTTT
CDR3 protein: CASSYDRDSPLHF

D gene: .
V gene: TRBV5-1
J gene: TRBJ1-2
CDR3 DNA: TGCGCCAGTTCCCCCAGTTTCCCAGGGGGCTACACCTTC
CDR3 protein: CASSPSFPGGYTF

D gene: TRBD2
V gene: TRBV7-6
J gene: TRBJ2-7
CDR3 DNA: TGTGCCAGCAGCTTAAGGCTAGCGGGAGGGCCCTCCTACGAGCAGTACTTC
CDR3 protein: CASSLRLAGGPSYEQYF

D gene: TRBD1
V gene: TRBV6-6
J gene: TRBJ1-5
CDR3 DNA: TGTGCCAGCAGTTCATCGGGACAGGGTTATCAGCCCCAGCATTTT
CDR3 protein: CASSSSGQGYQPQHF

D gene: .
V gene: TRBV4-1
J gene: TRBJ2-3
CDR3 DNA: TGCGCCAGCAGCCTGCGGGCCGGCACAGATACGCAGTATTTT
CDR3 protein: CASSLRAGTDTQYF

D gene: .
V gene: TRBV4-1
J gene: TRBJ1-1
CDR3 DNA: TGCGCCAGCAGCCCTGTGGGGGGAGGACGAGTGAACACTGAAGCTTTCTTT
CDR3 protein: CASSPVGGGRVNTEAFF

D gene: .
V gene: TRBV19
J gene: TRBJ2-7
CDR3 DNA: TGTGCCAGTAGTATAGTCCTGCCGACAGGATCGACATCCTACGAGCAGTACTTC
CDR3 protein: CASSIVLPTGSTSYEQYF

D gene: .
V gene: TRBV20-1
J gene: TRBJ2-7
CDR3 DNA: TGCAGTGCTCTCCAGGGATACGAGCAGTACTTC
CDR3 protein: CSALQGYEQYF

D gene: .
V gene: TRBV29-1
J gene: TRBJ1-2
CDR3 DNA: TGCAGCGTTGTATTGGATACTACAGGATATGGCTACACCTTC
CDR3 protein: CSVVLDTTGYGYTF

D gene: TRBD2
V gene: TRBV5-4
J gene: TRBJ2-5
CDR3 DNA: TGTGCCAGCAGCTCCGGGGGGGGGATGGAGACCCAGTACTTC
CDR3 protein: CASSSGGGMETQYF

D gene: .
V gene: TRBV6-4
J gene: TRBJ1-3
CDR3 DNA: TGTGCCAGCAGTGACTCCGAGGGATCTTCTGGGAACACCATATATTTT
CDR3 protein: CASSDSEGSSGNTIYF

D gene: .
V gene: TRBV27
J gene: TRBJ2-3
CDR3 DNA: TGTGCCAGCAGCCGGGACTTCGCAGATACGCAGTATTTT
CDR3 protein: CASSRDFADTQYF

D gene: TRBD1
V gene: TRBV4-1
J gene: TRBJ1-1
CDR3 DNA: TGCGCCAGCCCGGGACAGGGGAGCGACACTGAAGCTTTCTTT
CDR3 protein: CASPGQGSDTEAFF

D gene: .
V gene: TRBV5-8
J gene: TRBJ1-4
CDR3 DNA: TGTGCCAGCAGCTTGGAAGGGGGAACTAGTGAAAAACTGTTTTTT
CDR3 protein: CASSLEGGTSEKLFF

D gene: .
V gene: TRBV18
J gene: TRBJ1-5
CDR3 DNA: TGTGCCAGCTCACCCCCGGGGGGGAGGAATCAGCCCCAGCATTTT
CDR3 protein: CASSPPGGRNQPQHF

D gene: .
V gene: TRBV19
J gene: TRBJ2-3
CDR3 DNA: TGTGCCAGTCAGGGGGGAATAGATACGCAGTATTTT
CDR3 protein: CASQGGIDTQYF

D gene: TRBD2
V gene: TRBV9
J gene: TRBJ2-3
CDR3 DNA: TGTGCCAGCAGCGTCAATAGCGGGGTCAGCACAGATACGCAGTATTTT
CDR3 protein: CASSVNSGVSTDTQYF